These 3 T cell receptor beta chains share one sample of origin, sequenced in a study of blood T cell repertoires in COVID-19. Method: immunoSEQ multiplex PCR; TCRdb's copy keeps in-frame clones and lacks some. This table has under 60,000 clones, 90% appearing once. The sequencing sample was made of peripheral blood. The source is a human donor in a cohort sampled during active COVID-19.

The chain is built from TRBV29-1 and TRBJ1-4; D might be TRBD1 (5 bases). CDR3 length equals 14 residues. The germline V and J ends were trimmed by 5 bases and 0 bases, with 10 bases remaining between them. The germline CDR1 and CDR2 sequences are SQVTM and ANQGSEA. The chain's CDR3 is CSVLGPTTNEKLFF. CDR3 DNA sequence: TGCAGCGTTCTGGGGCCAACAACTAATGAAAAACTGTTTTTT. Complete variable domain (other parts from reference TRBV29-1 and TRBJ1-4): SAVISQKPSRDICQRGTSLTIQCQVDSQVTMMFWYRQQPGQSLTLIATANQGSEATYESGFVIDKFPISRPNLTFSTLTVSNMSPEDSSIYLCSVLGPTTNEKLFFGSGTQLSVL.

J is TRBJ2-6 and V is TRBV2, with 8 bases aligning to TRBD1. With 6 bases clipped from V and 2 bases from J, the junction kept 3 bases outside the gene matches. The CDR3 length is 15 residues. CDR1 and CDR2 from the germline V gene are SNHLY and FYNNEI. CDR3 amino acids: CASSEGQAGANVLTF. DNA for the CDR3: TGTGCCAGCAGCGAGGGACAGGCTGGGGCCAACGTCCTGACTTTC.

The rearrangement links TRBV2 to TRBJ1-3; 8 bases match TRBD1. The CDR3 loop spans 15 amino acids. J gave up 3 bases and V 2 bases, and 3 bases lay outside the gene matches. Per the germline V gene, CDR1 is SNHLY and CDR2 is FYNNEI. CDR3: CASSELTGGGNTIYF. The CDR3 nucleotides are TGTGCCAGCAGTGAACTTACAGGGGGTGGAAACACCATATATTTT.